A single sample is the source of the 27 T cell receptor beta chains below, sequenced in a study of CD8 T cells in Susac syndrome. RNA amounts of roughly 0.45 to 1 ug underwent reverse transcription with random hexamers. A single record per CDR3 protein comes from TCRdb applying MiXCR to the immunoSEQ multiplex PCR reads. This table has hundreds of thousands of distinct CDR3 sequences, approximately 95% appearing once. The sequencing sample was made of CD4+ T cells from PBMCs. The receptors originated from a human donor with multiple sclerosis.

This chain links TRBV7-2 with TRBJ2-7; 7 bases map to TRBD1. CDR1 and CDR2 from the germline V gene are SGHTA and FQGNSA. The CDR3 sequence is 13 residues long. V gave up 3 bases and J gave up 6 bases; unmatched junction bases: 5. The CDR3 sequence is CASSFDRVLEQYF. CDR3 nucleotide sequence: TGTGCCAGCAGCTTTGACAGGGTGCTCGAGCAGTACTTC.

The chain joins TRBV29-1 to TRBJ2-1; D may be TRBD1 (5 bases). The length of the CDR3 is 11 residues. Trimming pared 4 bases from V and 8 bases from J, leaving 9 bases between. Germline V gene lookup returns CDR1 SQVTM and CDR2 ANQGSEA. In DNA, the CDR3 is TGCAGCGTTGCAGGGTTGCATGAGCAGTTCTTC. It encodes CSVAGLHEQFF.

The V call is TRBV30, the J call TRBJ2-1; no clear D gene. Trimming cost V 4 bases and J 2 bases, with 9 bases left between them. The CDR3 has 13 residues. Germline-derived CDR1 and CDR2 are GTSNPN and SVGIG (reference sequence). This CDR3 is CAWIESPYNEQFF. The CDR3, as DNA: TGTGCCTGGATCGAGTCCCCCTACAATGAGCAGTTCTTC.

The CDR3 bases are TGTGCCACCAGCAACGTACAGGGCCCCAACGAGCAGTACTTC. It translates to CATSNVQGPNEQYF. The rearrangement uses TRBV15 and TRBJ2-7; possibly TRBD1 for D (6 bases). This CDR3 comprises 14 residues. V shed 4 bases and J shed 5 bases, with 15 bases lying between them. CDR1 is LNHNV, CDR2 YYDKDF, per germline (reference sequence).

This chain connects TRBV5-1 to TRBJ1-1; no clear D. The V and J ends lost 2 bases and 4 bases respectively, with 15 bases between them. The CDR3 totals 15 residues. CDR1 and CDR2 from the germline V gene are SGHRS and YFSETQ. CDR3 nucleotides: TGCGCCAGCAGCTTATTCGCAAGCCCGAGCACTGAAGCTTTCTTT. Amino acid sequence: CASSLFASPSTEAFF.

CDR3 DNA: TGTGCCAGCAGCGCGATACGGGGAACCGGGGAGCTGTTTTTT. This sequence encodes CASSAIRGTGELFF. V is TRBV7-3 and J is TRBJ2-2; possible D gene TRBD2, 5 bases. The V gene lost 5 bases and the J gene lost 5 bases, with 12 bases spanning the gap. Germline V gene data show CDR1 as SGHTA and CDR2 as FQGTGA. This CDR3 has 14 residues.

The rearrangement joins TRBV24-1 to TRBJ2-1; TRBD2 matches at 7 bases. The ends lost 3 bases at V and 7 bases at J; junction bases unmatched: 8. This CDR3 spans 15 amino acids. From germline, CDR1 is KGHDR and CDR2 SFDVKD. The DNA for the CDR3 is TGTGCCACCAGTGATCCAGCGGGGAGTAAGAATGAGCAGTTCTTC. This translates into CATSDPAGSKNEQFF.

The chain uses TRBV5-4 and TRBJ2-3, with 10 bases matching TRBD2. CDR3 length: 16 amino acids. V dropped 2 bases and J dropped 1; count of bases not matched to a gene: 4. Germline V CDR1 and CDR2: SGHNT, YYREEE (reference sequence). For the CDR3, the DNA is TGTGCCAGCAGCTTACGACTAGCGGGTCGCACAGATACGCAGTATTTT. Translating gives CASSLRLAGRTDTQYF.

J is TRBJ2-1 and V is TRBV20-1; D is unclear. Germline V gene sequence: CDR1 DFQATT, CDR2 SNEGSKA (reference sequence). This CDR3 region has 12 residues. V dropped 3 bases and J dropped 6 bases, with 9 bases sitting between them. The CDR3 nucleotides read TGCAGTGCTAGTCACGCTAGCAATGAGCAGTTCTTC. Translation: CSASHASNEQFF.

The chain has TRBV21-1 and TRBJ1-5. TRBV21-1 is classified as a pseudogene. This CDR3 has 9 residues. The CDR3 loop reads CASNGPQHF. The CDR3 nucleotides are TGTGCCAGCAACGGCCCCCAGCATTTT.

This rearrangement joins TRBV4-1 to TRBJ1-1; perhaps TRBD1 as D (5 bases). Trimming took off 5 bases at V and 4 bases at J, with 17 bases between the two ends. The CDR3 loop spans 15 amino acids. Germline-derived CDR1 and CDR2 are MGHRA and YSYEKL. CDR3 coding DNA: TGCGCCAGCAGCACGAGAGGGACCGTGGTCACTGAAGCTTTCTTT. Residues: CASSTRGTVVTEAFF.

The chain couples TRBV5-4 to TRBJ2-5; 9 bases line up with TRBD2. This CDR3 is 14 amino acids long. From germline, CDR1 is SGHNT and CDR2 YYREEE (reference sequence). The V segment lost 5 bases and the J segment 5 bases; nucleotides outside the gene matches: 7. For the CDR3, the DNA is TGTGCCAGCAGGTCTGCGGGGGGGATGGAGACCCAGTACTTC. Encoded protein: CASRSAGGMETQYF.

The CDR3 nucleotides are TGTGCCAGCATCGCTGACAGGGGGCCTGAGCAGTTCTTC. Translated, it gives CASIADRGPEQFF. This chain uses TRBV2 with TRBJ2-1; 10 bases are shared with TRBD1. Trimming at V came to 7 bases and at J to 9 bases, leaving 6 bases not matched to a gene. Germline values: CDR1 SNHLY, CDR2 FYNNEI. The CDR3 has 13 amino acids.

The chain employs TRBV20-1 and TRBJ2-1, with a weak D call TRBD1 (6 bases). V lost 0 bases and J 0 bases, leaving 12 bases between the germline ends. This CDR3 contains 16 residues. Germline V gene lookup returns CDR1 DFQATT and CDR2 SNEGSKA (reference sequence). In DNA, the CDR3 is TGCAGTGCTAGAGATGGGGACATCCTCTCCTACAATGAGCAGTTCTTC. It encodes CSARDGDILSYNEQFF.

This clonotype came up once. The J gene is TRBJ1-2, the V gene TRBV18; D is unresolved. V gave up 6 bases and J gave up 7 bases, with 9 bases separating them. This CDR3 is built from 11 residues. CDR1 and CDR2 (germline): KGHSH, LQKENI. CDR3 protein: CASSHSAGYTF. The DNA of the CDR3 is TGTGCCAGCTCTCACTCAGCTGGCTACACCTTC.

The CDR3 region is CASSSGGQGDQPQHF. CDR3 in DNA: TGTGCCAGCAGCTCGGGGGGACAGGGCGATCAGCCCCAGCATTTT. V usage is TRBV5-4 and J usage is TRBJ1-5, with 9 bases matching TRBD1. CDR1 and CDR2 from the germline V gene are SGHNT and YYREEE (reference sequence). V shed 3 bases and J 5 bases; nucleotides not matched to a gene: 6. The length of the CDR3 is 15 residues.

The gene calls are TRBV7-2 and TRBJ1-2; weak D call: TRBD1 (5 bases). The CDR3 has 15 residues. The V end was cut by 1 base, the J end by 3 bases, with 12 bases between. Germline assignment: CDR1 SGHTA and CDR2 FQGNSA. The CDR3 loop is CASSLGSGLDYGYTF. The CDR3 DNA sequence: TGTGCCAGCAGCTTAGGATCGGGACTCGACTATGGCTACACCTTC.

V gene TRBV20-1 combines with J gene TRBJ2-7; D is unclear. Per the germline V gene, CDR1 is DFQATT and CDR2 is SNEGSKA (reference sequence). Trimming took 1 base from V and 1 from J, leaving 8 bases between them. The CDR3 loop spans 13 amino acids. The CDR3 DNA reads TGCAGTGCTAGAGCTTTGAGTTCCTACGAGCAGTACTTC. Translation: CSARALSSYEQYF.

The chain employs TRBV9 and TRBJ1-5; D gene unclear. Germline V gene lookup returns CDR1 SGDLS and CDR2 YYNGEE. V was pared by 2 bases and J by 7 bases, with 16 bases between. The CDR3 is 15 amino acids. The DNA for the CDR3 is TGTGCCAGCAGCGTCGGAGGGAGAGTAGACCAGCCCCAGCATTTT. Amino acids: CASSVGGRVDQPQHF.

The J gene is TRBJ1-3, the V gene TRBV12-5, with 7 bases lining up with TRBD1. After removal of 2 bases from V and 7 bases from J, the junction contained 8 bases not matched to a gene. This CDR3 spans 15 amino acids. CDR1 and CDR2 from the germline V gene are LGHNT and FRNRAP. CDR3 in DNA: TGTGCTAGTGGTTTGACATTGACAGGGCGGAACACCATATATTTT. Its translation: CASGLTLTGRNTIYF.

The chain carries TRBV2 and TRBJ1-5; D call uncertain. Between the trimmed V and J ends, which lost 4 bases and 2 bases, there was a span of 9 bases. CDR3 length: 14 amino acids. Per the germline V gene, CDR1 is SNHLY and CDR2 is FYNNEI. The DNA for the CDR3 is TGTGCCAGCAGTGCGACCGGGGGCAATCAGCCCCAGCATTTT. Amino acid sequence: CASSATGGNQPQHF. The full variable domain, with the rest looked up from reference TRBV2 and TRBJ1-5, is EPEVTQTPSHQVTQMGQEVILRCVPISNHLYFYWYRQILGQKVEFLVSFYNNEISEKSEIFDDQFSVERPDGSNFTLKIRSTKLEDSAMYFCASSATGGNQPQHFGDGTRLSIL.

This sequence joins TRBV29-1 and TRBJ1-4; perhaps TRBD1 as D (5 bases). Trimming took 1 base from V and 6 from J, leaving 9 bases between them. The CDR3 length is 13 residues. The germline gives CDR1 SQVTM, CDR2 ANQGSEA. This CDR3 reads CSVEGQGDEKLFF. The DNA for the CDR3 is TGCAGCGTTGAAGGTCAGGGAGATGAAAAACTGTTTTTT.

The rearrangement uses TRBV9 and TRBJ2-7, with D maybe TRBD1 (5 bases). This CDR3 spans 12 amino acids. V lost 3 bases, J lost 5 bases, and 9 bases lay in between. Germline CDR1 SGDLS, CDR2 YYNGEE. This CDR3 reads CASSAQGHEQYF. CDR3 DNA: TGTGCCAGCAGCGCCCAGGGCCACGAGCAGTACTTC.

The rearrangement joins TRBV20-1 to TRBJ2-5, with D unresolved. This CDR3 is 15 amino acids long. Trimming left V 0 bases short and J 1 base short, with 12 bases between. Germline CDR1 DFQATT, CDR2 SNEGSKA (reference sequence). The CDR3 DNA sequence: TGCAGTGCTAGAGATTCGCGGAGCATCCAAGAGACCCAGTACTTC. It yields the protein CSARDSRSIQETQYF.

In DNA form, the CDR3 reads TGTGCCAGCAGCCCTAACCGGGACACCAAGACCCAGTACTTC. It translates to CASSPNRDTKTQYF. This chain joins TRBV14 and TRBJ2-5; weak D call: TRBD1 (6 bases). The germline V and J ends were trimmed by 4 bases and 6 bases, with 15 bases remaining between them. The CDR3 length is 14 residues. Germline values: CDR1 SGHDN, CDR2 FVKESK.

The rearrangement links TRBV3-1 to TRBJ2-1, with no clear D. Trimming left V 3 bases short and J 6 bases short, with 6 bases between. The CDR3 totals 12 residues. Germline V gene data show CDR1 as LGHDT and CDR2 as YNNKEL (reference sequence). CDR3 DNA: TGTGCCAGCAGCCACGTCGCCAATGAGCAGTTCTTC. Its protein product is CASSHVANEQFF.

The genes are TRBV10-1 and TRBJ2-1; TRBD2 might be the D (5 bases). Germline V gene lookup returns CDR1 WNHNN and CDR2 SYGVQD (reference sequence). CDR3 length: 13 amino acids. V lost 7 bases, J lost 4 bases, and 11 bases lay in between. CDR3 region: CASTADPYNEQFF. CDR3 in DNA: TGCGCCAGCACAGCGGACCCGTACAATGAGCAGTTCTTC.